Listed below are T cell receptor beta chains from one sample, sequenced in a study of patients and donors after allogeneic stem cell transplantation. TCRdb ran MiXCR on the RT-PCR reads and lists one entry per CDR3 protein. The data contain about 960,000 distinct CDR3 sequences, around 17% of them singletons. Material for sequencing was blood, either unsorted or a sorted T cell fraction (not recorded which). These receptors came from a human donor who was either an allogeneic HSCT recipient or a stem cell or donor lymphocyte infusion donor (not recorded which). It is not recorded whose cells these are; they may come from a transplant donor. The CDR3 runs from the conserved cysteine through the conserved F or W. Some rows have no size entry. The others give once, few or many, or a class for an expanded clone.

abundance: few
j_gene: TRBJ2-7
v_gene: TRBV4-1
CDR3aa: CASSQVQTSASYEQYF

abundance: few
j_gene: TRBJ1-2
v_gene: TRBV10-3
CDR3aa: CAISGTGGYTF

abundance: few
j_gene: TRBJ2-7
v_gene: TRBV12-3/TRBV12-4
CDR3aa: CASHREASYEQYF

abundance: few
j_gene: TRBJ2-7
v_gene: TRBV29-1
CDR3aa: CSVESGRPYEQYF

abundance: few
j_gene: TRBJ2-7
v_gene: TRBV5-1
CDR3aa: CASSLEAGEGNEQYF

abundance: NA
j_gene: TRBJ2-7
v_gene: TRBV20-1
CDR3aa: CSARGVERSSYEQYF

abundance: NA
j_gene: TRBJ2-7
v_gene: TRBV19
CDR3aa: CASSAGTEQYF

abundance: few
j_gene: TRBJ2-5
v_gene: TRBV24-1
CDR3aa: CATSDFRRFGGAYQETQYF

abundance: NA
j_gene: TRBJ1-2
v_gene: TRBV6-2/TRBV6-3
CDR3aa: CASTVDGIVNYGYTF

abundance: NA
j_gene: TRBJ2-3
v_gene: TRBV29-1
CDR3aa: CSLRGIGSTDTQYF

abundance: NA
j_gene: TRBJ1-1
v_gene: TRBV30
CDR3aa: CAWRGPHRAGGDEAFF

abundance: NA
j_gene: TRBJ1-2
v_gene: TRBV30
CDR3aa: CAWSDRDRGLRGYTF

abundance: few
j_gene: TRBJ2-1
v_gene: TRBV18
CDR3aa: CASSPQGQSPNEQFF

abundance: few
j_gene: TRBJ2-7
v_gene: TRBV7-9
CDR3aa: CASILLNRDRTYEQYF